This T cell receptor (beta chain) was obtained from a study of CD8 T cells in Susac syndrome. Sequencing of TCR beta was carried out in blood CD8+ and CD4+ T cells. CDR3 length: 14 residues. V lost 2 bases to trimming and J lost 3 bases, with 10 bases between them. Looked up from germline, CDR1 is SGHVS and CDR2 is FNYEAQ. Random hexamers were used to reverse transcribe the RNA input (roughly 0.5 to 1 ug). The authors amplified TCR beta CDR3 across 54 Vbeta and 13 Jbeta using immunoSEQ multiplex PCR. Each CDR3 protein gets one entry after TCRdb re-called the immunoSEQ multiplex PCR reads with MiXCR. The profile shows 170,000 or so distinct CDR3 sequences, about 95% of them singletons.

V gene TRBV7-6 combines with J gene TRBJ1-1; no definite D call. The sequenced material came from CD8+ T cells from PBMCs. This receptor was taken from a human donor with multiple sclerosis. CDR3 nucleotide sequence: TGTGCCAGCAGCTTACGGCTAACGGACACTGAAGCTTTCTTT. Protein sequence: CASSLRLTDTEAFF.